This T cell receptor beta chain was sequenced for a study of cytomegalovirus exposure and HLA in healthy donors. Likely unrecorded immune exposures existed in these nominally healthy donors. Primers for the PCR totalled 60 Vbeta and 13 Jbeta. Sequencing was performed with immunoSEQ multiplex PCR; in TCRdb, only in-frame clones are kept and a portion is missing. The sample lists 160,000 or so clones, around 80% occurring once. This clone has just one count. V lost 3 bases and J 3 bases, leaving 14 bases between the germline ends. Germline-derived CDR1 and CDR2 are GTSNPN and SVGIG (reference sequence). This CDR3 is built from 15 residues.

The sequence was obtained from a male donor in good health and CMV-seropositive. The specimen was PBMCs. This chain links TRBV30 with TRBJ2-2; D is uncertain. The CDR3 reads CAWSPLGKDTGELFF. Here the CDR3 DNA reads TGTGCCTGGAGCCCCCTAGGAAAGGACACCGGGGAGCTGTTTTTT.